The 31 T cell receptor beta chains given below trace back to one sample, sequenced in a study of blood T cells in healthy people across ages. The use of a sample-barcoded 5' primer and a J-beta primer mix characterized a second PCR of about 6 to 12 cycles. Via MiXCR, TCRdb re-called the 5' RACE reads, giving one row per CDR3 protein. Of about 800,000 distinct CDR3 sequences in the sample, 25% were seen once. These same records also appear under a second study, on T cells of mothers and their children.

The specimen sequenced was blood. These receptors originate from a boy aged 10-17 years in good health.

This clonotype was observed a handful of times. J is TRBJ2-4 and V is TRBV14; a weak D match, TRBD2 (5 bases). This CDR3 has 15 residues. In germline, CDR1 is SGHDN, CDR2 FVKESK. V dropped 0 bases and J dropped 0 bases, with 6 bases sitting between them. The CDR3 coding sequence is TGTGCCAGCAGCCAAGACCGGGGAGCCAAAAACATTCAGTACTTC. Its translation: CASSQDRGAKNIQYF.

The chain uses TRBV28 and TRBJ2-7; 10 bases match TRBD1. The J segment lost 4 bases and the V segment lost 5 bases, leaving 11 bases of the junction unmatched. Germline loops: CDR1 MDHEN, CDR2 SYDVKM. CDR3 length: 16 residues. In DNA, the CDR3 is TGTGCCAGCAGTCGGGACAGGGGTTTAGCGGGGTACGAGCAGTACTTC. It encodes CASSRDRGLAGYEQYF.

This clonotype showed up just a few times. J is TRBJ2-6 and V is TRBV6-1; D gene unclear. The germline CDR1 and CDR2 sequences are MNHNS and SASEGT. This CDR3 has 16 residues. V shed 6 bases and J shed 3 bases, with 15 bases lying between them. For the CDR3, the DNA is TGTGCCAGCAGCCCGCTGGTGTTGAGTGGGGCCAACGTCCTGACTTTC. Its translation is CASSPLVLSGANVLTF.

This clonotype was observed a few times. One end of the junction varies from germline; a read error may be responsible. The chain joins TRBV7-9 to TRBJ2-4; D unresolved. Germline V gene lookup returns CDR1 SEHNR and CDR2 FQNEAQ (reference sequence). The CDR3 extends over 13 amino acids. CDR3 nucleotides: TGTGCCAGCAGCTTCGAGTCCAAAAACACTCAGTACTTC. This codes for CASSFESKNTQYF. Full variable domain (remainder filled in from reference TRBV7-9 and TRBJ2-4): DTGVSQNPRHKITKRGQNVTFRCDPISEHNRLYWYRQTLGQGPEFLTYFQNEAQLEKSRLLSDRFSAERPKGSFSTLEIQRTEQGDSAMYLCASSFESKNTQYFGAGTRLSVL.

This clonotype has a handful of counts. This rearrangement joins TRBV4-2 to TRBJ2-7, with TRBD2 matching over 11 bases. There are 18 residues in the CDR3. Per the germline V gene, CDR1 is LGHNA and CDR2 is YNFKEQ. The V and J ends lost 1 base and 3 bases, in that order; junction bases with no gene match: 11. This CDR3 reads CASSQGSGLAGGGYEQYF. Here the CDR3 DNA reads TGTGCCAGCAGCCAAGGGTCGGGGCTAGCGGGAGGAGGCTACGAGCAGTACTTC.

V is TRBV4-3 and J is TRBJ2-7; TRBD1 might be the D (6 bases). V was trimmed by 2 bases and J by 1 base, leaving 12 bases between them. The V gene's germline CDR1 is LGHNA and CDR2 YSLEER. The CDR3 totals 15 residues. CDR3 bases: TGCGCCAGCAGCCAACAAAGGGACACTTCCTACGAGCAGTACTTC. Translated, it gives CASSQQRDTSYEQYF.

This clonotype has just a few counts. For the CDR3, the DNA is TGTGCCAGCAGCATTGGGACAGGGGGTACCTACGAGCAGTACTTC. Translating it yields CASSIGTGGTYEQYF. This rearrangement joins TRBV7-2 to TRBJ2-5; TRBD1 matches at 11 bases. TRBJ2-7 matches the DNA end more closely, so the J call is doubtful. CDR3 length equals 15 residues. Per germline, CDR1 SGHTA and CDR2 FQGNSA.

V gene TRBV27 combines with J gene TRBJ1-2; 7 positions match TRBD1. The CDR3 runs 14 residues. V lost 2 bases, J lost 4 bases, and 4 bases stayed unmatched. CDR1 is MNHEY and CDR2 is SMNVEV in the germline V gene (reference sequence). The CDR3, as DNA: TGTGCCAGCAGTTTAAGGTCAGGGGGCTATGGCTACACCTTC. It codes for CASSLRSGGYGYTF.

This chain connects TRBV28 to TRBJ2-4; no firm D call. This CDR3 region has 14 residues. Per germline, CDR1 MDHEN and CDR2 SYDVKM. Trimming took off 3 bases at V and 3 bases at J, with 9 bases between the two ends. The CDR3 region is CASSLGLVKNIQYF. The CDR3 region has the DNA TGTGCCAGCAGTTTGGGCCTAGTCAAAAACATTCAGTACTTC.

This clonotype was counted a single time. The junction does not match germline at one end; this may be a read error. The rearrangement uses TRBV7-2 and TRBJ2-7; 9 nucleotides match TRBD1. The germline V gene has CDR1 SGHTA and CDR2 FQGNSA. The CDR3 extends over 15 amino acids. The CDR3 here is CASSRTGGSSHEQYF. CDR3 nucleotide sequence: TGTGCCAGCAGCCGTACAGGGGGCAGCTCCCACGAGCAGTACTTC.

The CDR3 sequence: CASSLDEASTDTQYF. CDR3 DNA sequence: TGTGCCAGCAGCTTAGACGAGGCTAGCACAGATACGCAGTATTTT. The V and J genes are TRBV11-2 and TRBJ2-3; D is ambiguous. Trimming removed 0 bases at V and 0 bases at J, with 7 bases between. The CDR3 is 15 amino acids. Germline values: CDR1 SGHAT, CDR2 FQNNGV.

The rearrangement uses TRBV4-1 and TRBJ2-5; perhaps TRBD2 as D (6 bases). CDR1 and CDR2 (germline): MGHRA, YSYEKL. Trimming shortened V by 1 base and J by 1 base, and 10 bases separated the two germline ends. The CDR3 spans 15 residues. The chain's CDR3 is CASSQVTGAQETQYF. CDR3 nucleotides: TGCGCCAGCAGCCAAGTCACGGGAGCCCAAGAGACCCAGTACTTC.

This chain connects TRBV20-1 to TRBJ2-5; 7 positions match TRBD1. Judging by the DNA end, TRBJ2-7 fits better; the J call may be wrong. Germline V lookup: CDR1 DFQATT, CDR2 SNEGSKA (reference sequence). CDR3 length equals 16 residues. The CDR3 DNA reads TGCAGTGCTAGAGGACAGGGTGTAGGTGCGGTTTACGAGCAGTACTTC. This translates into CSARGQGVGAVYEQYF.

This rearrangement joins TRBV5-1 to TRBJ2-1; D may be TRBD2 (7 bases). The CDR3 length is 16 residues. V lost 0 bases and J 3 bases, leaving 13 bases between the germline ends. Germline CDR1 is SGHRS and CDR2 is YFSETQ. As DNA, the CDR3 is TGCGCCAGCAGCTTGGTACGGGGGGCCTTCTACAATGAGCAGTTCTTC. Translated, it gives CASSLVRGAFYNEQFF.

This clonotype was counted between two and nine times. The chain links TRBV6-1 to TRBJ1-6, with 8 bases aligning to TRBD1. CDR1 and CDR2 (germline): MNHNS, SASEGT. This CDR3 spans 15 amino acids. The junction had 11 bases not matched to a gene; V was cut back by 3 bases and J by 13 bases. The CDR3 nucleotides read TGTGCCAGCAGTGACCAGACAGGGGTCGCTCTCCCCCTCCACTTT. It codes for CASSDQTGVALPLHF.

This clonotype has just a few counts. The rearrangement links TRBV10-3 to TRBJ2-7; 9 bases match TRBD1. The CDR3 is made up of 16 amino acids. The germline V gene encodes CDR1 ENHRY and CDR2 SYGVKD. J was trimmed by 1 base and V by 0 bases; bases with no gene match: 4. CDR3 nucleotide sequence: TGTGCCATCAGTGAGTCGGGACAGGGAGTTTCCTACGAGCAGTACTTC. This encodes CAISESGQGVSYEQYF.

The rearrangement joins TRBV7-9 to TRBJ2-2; 11 nucleotides align to TRBD2. In germline, CDR1 is SEHNR, CDR2 FQNEAQ (reference sequence). This CDR3 has 16 amino acids. V trimming: 2 bases; J trimming: 7 bases; junction bases outside the gene matches: 6. The CDR3 is CASSLLAGGRVGELFF. The CDR3 nucleotides are TGTGCCAGCAGCTTACTAGCGGGAGGCCGGGTCGGGGAGCTGTTTTTT.

This sequence joins TRBV27 and TRBJ2-2, with D perhaps matching TRBD1 or TRBD2 (6 bases each). This CDR3 is 15 amino acids long. Per germline, CDR1 MNHEY and CDR2 SMNVEV (reference sequence). V lost 8 bases and J 3 bases, leaving 16 bases between the germline ends. In DNA, the CDR3 is TGTGCCAGCCCTGACGGGGGCTGGGACACCGGGGAGCTGTTTTTT. Protein sequence: CASPDGGWDTGELFF.

This clonotype was seen a few times. This sequence joins TRBV9 and TRBJ2-7; D may be TRBD2 (6 bases). The V and J ends lost 0 bases and 4 bases respectively, with 8 bases between them. The CDR3 is 13 residues long. CDR1 is SGDLS and CDR2 is YYNGEE in the germline V gene. This CDR3 reads CASSVGLGYEQYF. The CDR3 nucleotides are TGTGCCAGCAGCGTAGGACTAGGATACGAGCAGTACTTC. Variable domain in full (rest from reference TRBV9 and TRBJ2-7): DSGVTQTPKHLITATGQRVTLRCSPRSGDLSVYWYQQSLDQGLQFLIQYYNGEERAKGNILERFSAQQFPDLHSELNLSSLELGDSALYFCASSVGLGYEQYFGPGTRLTVT.

This clonotype was counted between two and nine times. The chain recombines TRBV5-1 with TRBJ2-6; D call uncertain. The V gene lost 2 bases and the J gene lost 2 bases, with 5 bases spanning the gap. Germline CDR1 is SGHRS and CDR2 is YFSETQ. The CDR3 runs 14 residues. The CDR3 sequence is CASSFSTGANVLTF. CDR3 in DNA: TGCGCCAGCAGCTTCTCTACTGGGGCCAACGTCCTGACTTTC.

The chain has TRBV28 and TRBJ1-4; D is perhaps TRBD1 (6 bases). In germline, CDR1 is MDHEN, CDR2 SYDVKM. V shed 7 bases and J shed 7 bases, with 13 bases lying between them. The CDR3 length is 13 residues. CDR3 region: CASTTGLSEKLFF. The CDR3 coding sequence is TGTGCCAGCACGACAGGACTGAGTGAAAAACTGTTTTTT.

The chain carries TRBV29-1 and TRBJ2-5; the D gene is possibly TRBD1 (5 bases). The germline gives CDR1 SQVTM, CDR2 ANQGSEA. The germline V and J ends were trimmed by 4 bases and 4 bases, with 10 bases remaining between them. CDR3 length: 12 amino acids. The CDR3 spells CSVGVQGETQYF. CDR3 DNA: TGCAGCGTTGGAGTCCAGGGAGAGACCCAGTACTTC.

The gene calls are TRBV7-9 and TRBJ1-6; tentatively, D is TRBD1 (6 bases). Germline V CDR1 and CDR2: SEHNR, FQNEAQ (reference sequence). The CDR3 has 14 amino acids. V lost 3 bases and J 9 bases, leaving 12 bases between the germline ends. Here the CDR3 DNA reads TGTGCCAGCAGCTTTGGGCAGGGGCTTTCACCCCTCCACTTT. This codes for CASSFGQGLSPLHF.

The gene calls are TRBV9 and TRBJ1-1; TRBD1 aligns across 9 bases. This CDR3 region has 17 residues. CDR1 and CDR2 (germline): SGDLS, YYNGEE. Unmatched junction bases numbered 9, after V lost 3 bases and J lost 0 bases. As DNA, the CDR3 is TGTGCCAGCAGCGCCAAACGGGACAGGGCGATGAACACTGAAGCTTTCTTT. This translates into CASSAKRDRAMNTEAFF.

V gene TRBV7-2 combines with J gene TRBJ2-6, with D maybe TRBD1 (6 bases). Germline assignment: CDR1 SGHTA and CDR2 FQGNSA. V lost 2 bases, J lost 2 bases, and 10 bases lay in between. The CDR3 consists of 16 residues. The CDR3 DNA reads as TGTGCCAGCAGCTTAAGCCCAGGGGCTGGGGCCAACGTCCTGACTTTC. Translated, it gives CASSLSPGAGANVLTF. Looking up the rest from reference TRBV7-2 and TRBJ2-6 gives the full variable domain: GAGVSQSPSNKVTEKGKDVELRCDPISGHTALYWYRQSLGQGLEFLIYFQGNSAPDKSGLPSDRFSAERTGGSVSTLTIQRTQQEDSAVYLCASSLSPGAGANVLTFGAGSRLTVL.

In the case of this clonotype: Compared with germline, one end of the junction differs, possibly owing to a read error. The gene calls are TRBV7-9 and TRBJ1-2; D unclear. The CDR3 consists of 12 residues. Germline V gene data show CDR1 as SEHNR and CDR2 as FQNEAQ (reference sequence). The CDR3 DNA sequence: TGTGCCGGCAGTCCTCGACTCTATGGCTACACCTTC. Translated, it gives CAGSPRLYGYTF. The full variable domain, in which reference TRBV7-9 and TRBJ1-2 provide the parts outside the CDR3, is DTGVSQNPRHKITKRGQNVTFRCDPISEHNRLYWYRQTLGQGPEFLTYFQNEAQLEKSRLLSDRFSAERPKGSFSTLEIQRTEQGDSAMYLCAGSPRLYGYTFGSGTRLTVV.

This clonotype was seen more than once but under ten times. The chain carries TRBV7-6 and TRBJ2-1; the D call may be TRBD1 or TRBD2 (5 bases each). The CDR3 spans 15 residues. Germline CDR1 and CDR2: SGHVS and FNYEAQ. With 2 bases removed from V and 1 base from J, the gap between germline ends came to 9 bases. The CDR3 is CASSLSGLSYNEQFF. Written as DNA, the CDR3 is TGTGCCAGCAGCTTATCGGGGCTTTCCTACAATGAGCAGTTCTTC.

This clonotype was seen a handful of times. The chain employs TRBV18 and TRBJ2-2, with 7 positions matching TRBD1. V lost 6 bases, J lost 1 base, and 5 bases stayed unmatched. CDR1 is KGHSH, CDR2 LQKENI, per germline. The CDR3 loop spans 15 amino acids. The CDR3 coding sequence is TGTGCCAGCTCCCCGGGACAGCTGAACACCGGGGAGCTGTTTTTT. Its translation: CASSPGQLNTGELFF.

This clonotype was detected only a few times. This chain connects TRBV28 to TRBJ2-1; 13 bases are a match to TRBD2. Losses at the gene ends were 6 bases for V and 9 bases for J; bases not matched to a gene: 5. The length of the CDR3 is 14 residues. CDR1 is MDHEN, CDR2 SYDVKM, per germline. The CDR3, as DNA: TGTGCCAGCAGATTCGGGACTAGCGGGACTGAGCAGTTCTTC. Residues: CASRFGTSGTEQFF.

The chain carries TRBV20-1 and TRBJ1-5; D uncertain. Germline CDR1 DFQATT, CDR2 SNEGSKA (reference sequence). The V and J ends lost 0 bases and 3 bases respectively, with 9 bases between them. CDR3 length equals 14 residues. CDR3 sequence reads: CSARDEGLNQPQHF. For the CDR3, the DNA is TGCAGTGCTAGAGATGAAGGGCTCAATCAGCCCCAGCATTTT.

The rearrangement links TRBV29-1 to TRBJ2-3, with D maybe TRBD2 (7 bases). Germline V gene data show CDR1 as SQVTM and CDR2 as ANQGSEA. Trimming cost V 7 bases and J 4 bases, with 15 bases left between them. The CDR3 length is 13 residues. This CDR3 is CSGAGAGADTQYF. The CDR3, as DNA: TGCAGCGGTGCGGGAGCAGGGGCAGATACGCAGTATTTT.